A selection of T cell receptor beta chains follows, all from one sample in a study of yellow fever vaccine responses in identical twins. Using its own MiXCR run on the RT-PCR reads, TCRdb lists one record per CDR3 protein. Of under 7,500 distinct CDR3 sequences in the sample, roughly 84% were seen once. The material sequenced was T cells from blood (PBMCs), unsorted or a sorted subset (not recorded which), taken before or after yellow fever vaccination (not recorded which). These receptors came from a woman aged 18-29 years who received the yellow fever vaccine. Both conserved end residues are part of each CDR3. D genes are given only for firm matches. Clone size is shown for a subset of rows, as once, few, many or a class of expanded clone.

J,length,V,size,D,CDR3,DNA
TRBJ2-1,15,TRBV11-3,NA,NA,CASSFIFKRGNEQFF,TGTGCCAGCAGTTTTATTTTCAAGAGGGGCAATGAGCAGTTCTTC
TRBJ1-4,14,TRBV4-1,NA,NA,CASSHLSPSEKLFF,TGCGCCAGCAGCCACTTAAGTCCTTCTGAAAAACTGTTTTTT
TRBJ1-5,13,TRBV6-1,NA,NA,CASSGGGRQPQHF,TGTGCCAGCAGCGGAGGTGGTCGGCAGCCCCAGCATTTT
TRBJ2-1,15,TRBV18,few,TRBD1,CASSTDRRPYNEQFF,TGTGCCAGCTCAACGGACAGGAGACCCTACAATGAGCAGTTCTTC
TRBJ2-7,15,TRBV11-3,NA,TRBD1,CASSLATGVSYEQYF,TGTGCCAGCAGCTTAGCTACAGGGGTCTCCTACGAGCAGTACTTC
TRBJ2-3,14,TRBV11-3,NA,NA,CASSFNLRGDTQYF,TGTGCCAGCAGCTTTAACCTCAGGGGAGATACGCAGTATTTT
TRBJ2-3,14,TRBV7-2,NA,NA,CASSFYGVTDTQYF,TGTGCCAGCAGCTTTTATGGGGTCACAGATACGCAGTATTTT
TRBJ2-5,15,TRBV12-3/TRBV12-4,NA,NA,CASSDGPQSKETQYF,TGTGCCAGCAGCGATGGACCACAAAGTAAGGAGACCCAGTACTTC
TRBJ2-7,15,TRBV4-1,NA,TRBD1,CASSQENRGQNEQYF,TGCGCCAGCAGCCAAGAAAACAGGGGACAGAACGAGCAGTACTTC
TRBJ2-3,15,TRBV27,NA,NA,CASTTGDVSTDTQYF,TGTGCCAGCACCACTGGGGACGTTAGCACAGATACGCAGTATTTT
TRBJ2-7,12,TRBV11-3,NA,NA,CASSVDSPEQYF,TGTGCCAGCAGCGTCGACTCCCCGGAGCAGTACTTC
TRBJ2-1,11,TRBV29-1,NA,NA,CSVDRGYEQFF,TGCAGCGTTGACAGGGGCTATGAGCAGTTCTTC
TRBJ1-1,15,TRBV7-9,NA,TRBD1,CASSPRQGINTEAFF,TGTGCCAGCAGCCCACGACAGGGGATAAACACTGAAGCTTTCTTT
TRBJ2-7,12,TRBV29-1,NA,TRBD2,CSVAERGYEQYF,TGCAGCGTTGCTGAGCGGGGCTACGAGCAGTACTTC
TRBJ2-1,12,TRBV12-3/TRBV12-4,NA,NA,CASSLRQNEQFF,TGTGCCAGCAGTTTAAGGCAGAATGAGCAGTTCTTC
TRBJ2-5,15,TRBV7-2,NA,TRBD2,CASSSGTSGRETQYF,TGTGCCAGCAGCTCAGGGACTAGCGGGAGGGAGACCCAGTACTTC
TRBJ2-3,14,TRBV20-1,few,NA,CSARDRVRTDTQYF,TGCAGTGCTAGAGATCGGGTCCGCACAGATACGCAGTATTTT
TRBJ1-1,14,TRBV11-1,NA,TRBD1,CASSLDRGDTEAFF,TGTGCCAGCAGCTTAGACAGGGGGGACACTGAAGCTTTCTTT
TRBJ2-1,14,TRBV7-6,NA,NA,CASSLEPSYNEQFF,TGTGCCAGCAGCCTGGAACCCTCCTACAATGAGCAGTTCTTC
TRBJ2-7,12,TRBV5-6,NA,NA,CASSFYYSEQYF,TGTGCCAGCAGCTTCTATTACTCCGAGCAGTACTTC
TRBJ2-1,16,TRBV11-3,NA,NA,CASSPPGGSDYNEQFF,TGTGCCAGCAGCCCCCCAGGGGGGTCGGATTACAATGAGCAGTTCTTC
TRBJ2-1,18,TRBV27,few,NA,CASSLSPTIQFPDNEQFF,TGTGCCAGCAGTTTATCCCCTACCATCCAGTTCCCCGACAATGAGCAGTTCTTC
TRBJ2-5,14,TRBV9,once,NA,CASSVVPPGETQYF,TGTGCCAGCAGCGTAGTCCCACCCGGCGAGACCCAGTACTTC
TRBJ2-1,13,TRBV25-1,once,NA,CASNQDGLNEQFF,TGTGCCAGCAACCAGGACGGCTTGAATGAGCAGTTCTTC
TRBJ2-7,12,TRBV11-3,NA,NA,CASSGPNYEQYF,TGTGCCAGCAGCGGACCGAACTACGAGCAGTACTTC
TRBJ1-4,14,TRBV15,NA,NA,CATSSRGPYEKLFF,TGTGCCACCAGCAGCAGGGGTCCTTATGAAAAACTGTTTTTT
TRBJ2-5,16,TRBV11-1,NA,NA,CASSPSRAALQETQYF,TGTGCCAGCAGCCCCTCTCGGGCAGCATTACAAGAGACCCAGTACTTC
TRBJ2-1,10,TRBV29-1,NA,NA,CSGVRDEQFF,TGCAGCGGGGTGCGAGATGAGCAGTTCTTC